This paragraph reports one TCR beta chain. The antigen this receptor binds is unknown. Because the CDR3 is missing its conserved closing phenylalanine or tryptophan, this is likely a read error. The germline V gene (reference sequence) yields MNHNY for CDR1 and SVGAGI for CDR2. V is clipped by 0 bases and J by 9 bases, and the sequence between their germline boundaries is 6 bases long. Ends included, the CDR3 has 13 residues. The retained sequence is limited to the CDR3, 39 bases, with the frame set at the first base. These data originate in a study of response to subunit inactivated influenza vaccine listed by TCRdb under 2018. Concerning the study at large: To follow how T cells responded to a trivalent subunit inactivated influenza vaccine, the researchers relied on deep quantitative profiling of the T cell receptor repertoire.

Preparation of the library involved RT-PCR. Sequenced using an Illumina HiSeq 2500. TCRdb cleaned the public reads at Q25 with fastp, built clones with MiXCR and kept in-frame beta chains. Rows are unified per CDR3 protein, each entry keeping the most common DNA and genes. The sample includes 650,000 to 850,000 distinct CDR3 sequences, with around 13% observed a single time. The ten largest clones take up around 7.3% of the sample. General findings and caveats noted by the study authors: The authors proposed that each seasonal influenza vaccination may bring in only a limited number of new T cells.

This sequence uses TRBV6-6 and TRBJ1-6; the D gene cannot be resolved reliably. This receptor was obtained from a man between 50 and 59 years old who received an inactivated influenza vaccine. Donor details come from another sample of the same person, matched by shared clones. Material: PBMCs from blood, obtained less than 15 days before vaccination. The nucleotides read TGTGCCAGCAGTTACTCGGTGGGTTCACCCCTCCACGTT. This yields the protein CASSYSVGSPLHV.